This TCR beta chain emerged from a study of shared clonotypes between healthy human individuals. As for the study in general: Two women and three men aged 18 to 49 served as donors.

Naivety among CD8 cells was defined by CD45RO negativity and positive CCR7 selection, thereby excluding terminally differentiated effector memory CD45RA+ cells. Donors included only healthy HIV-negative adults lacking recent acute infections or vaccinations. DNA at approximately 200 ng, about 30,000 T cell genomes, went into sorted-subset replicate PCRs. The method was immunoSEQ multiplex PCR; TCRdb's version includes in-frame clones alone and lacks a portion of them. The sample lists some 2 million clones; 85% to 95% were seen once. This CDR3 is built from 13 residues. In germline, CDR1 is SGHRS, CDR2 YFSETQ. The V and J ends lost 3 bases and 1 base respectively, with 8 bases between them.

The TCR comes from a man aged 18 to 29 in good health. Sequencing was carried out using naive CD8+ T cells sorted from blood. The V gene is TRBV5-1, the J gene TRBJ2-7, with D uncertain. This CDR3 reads CASSWQVSYEQYF. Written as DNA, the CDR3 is TGCGCCAGCAGCTGGCAGGTTTCCTACGAGCAGTACTTC.